This TCR beta chain was captured in a study of blood T cell repertoires in COVID-19. Study at large: From the United States, Italy and Spain came samples of acute and convalescent COVID-19. T cells, B-cell-depleted T cells, or PBMCs supplied cDNA or gDNA.

The germline CDR1 and CDR2 sequences are SGHDN and FVKESK. The V and J ends lost 0 bases and 2 bases respectively, with 10 bases between them. The CDR3 is made up of 15 amino acids. How the authors handled the data: Estimation of nucleated cell counts was performed using reference gene primer amplification. Sequencing was performed with immunoSEQ multiplex PCR; in TCRdb, only in-frame clones are kept and a portion is missing. V and J calls and clone size are as listed in that table; D and trimming were resolved from the DNA. The sample shows roughly 220,000 clones, around 81% of them seen only once. The chain couples TRBV14 to TRBJ2-5; D not resolved. The sample consisted of peripheral blood. This clonotype was sampled from a woman aged 70 to 79 with acute or convalescent COVID-19. In DNA form, the CDR3 reads TGTGCCAGCAGCCAAGATGGCAGGCCGCAAGAGACCCAGTACTTC. Amino acids: CASSQDGRPQETQYF.